These 5 T cell receptor beta chains came from one sample sequenced in a study of T cells expressing NK-cell markers. TCRdb re-called the 5' RACE reads; one entry per CDR3 protein, DNA not given. This sample contains 250,000 to 300,000 distinct CDR3 sequences. Sequencing used blood T cells: a sorted CD56 or NKG2C T cell subset, CD4+ or CD8+ T cells, or bulk PBMC T cells (not recorded which). These receptor sequences come from a man between 18 and 29 years old in good health.

V usage is TRBV18 and J usage is TRBJ2-1; TCRdb picks TRBD1, but there is no DNA to check that call. The CDR3 consists of 15 residues. Germline V gene data show CDR1 as KGHSH and CDR2 as LQKENI. CDR3 residues: CASSPRGTVYNEQFF.

This sequence joins TRBV11-2 and TRBJ2-2; TCRdb's D call of TRBD2 is untestable without DNA. The CDR3 is 18 amino acids. Germline V gene sequence: CDR1 SGHAT, CDR2 FQNNGV. The CDR3 loop is CASSPGLAGVRGPGELFF.

The J gene is TRBJ1-1, the V gene TRBV27; TCRdb returns TRBD1, unconfirmable since there is no DNA. This CDR3 contains 12 residues. Germline V gene sequence: CDR1 MNHEY, CDR2 SMNVEV (reference sequence). CDR3 amino acids: CASSLGTGRAFF.

The chain carries TRBV12-3 or TRBV12-4 and TRBJ2-2; without DNA, the TCRdb call of TRBD1 cannot be checked. The CDR3 covers 15 residues. CDR3 region: CASSLRQANTGELFF.

This rearrangement joins TRBV10-3 to TRBJ1-1; no DNA is available, so the TRBD1 call from TCRdb remains unchecked. This CDR3 has 15 amino acids. The germline V gene encodes CDR1 ENHRY and CDR2 SYGVKD. The CDR3 protein is CAISPQGPGNTEAFF.